This is a list of T cell receptor beta chains from one sample in a study of blood T cell repertoires in COVID-19. Measured with immunoSEQ multiplex PCR; TCRdb has only the in-frame clones, and not every one. The sample records 140,000 or so clones, 87% being singletons. What was sequenced was peripheral blood. Receptors originate from a woman between 50 and 59 years old with acute or convalescent COVID-19. CDR3s include the opening cysteine and the closing phenylalanine or tryptophan. The D gene is left open where the match is weak. Size values are once, few and many counts, or a class for expanded clones, and some rows have none.

TRBV11-2	few	TRBJ2-7	NA	TGTGCCAGCAGCTTAGCGGGGTTCGACGAGCAGTACTTC	CASSLAGFDEQYF
TRBV19	few	TRBJ2-7	TRBD1	TGTGCCAGTACAAGAAGACCGGGACAGATGTACGAGCAGTACTTC	CASTRRPGQMYEQYF
TRBV24-1	NA	TRBJ2-4	NA	TGTGCCACCAGTGCTCCAGGGTTGGAAAACATTCAGTACTTC	CATSAPGLENIQYF
TRBV10-2	NA	TRBJ2-1	TRBD2	TGCGCCAAGAGACTAGCGGCTAGGGGTGAGCAGTTCTTC	CAKRLAARGEQFF
TRBV19	NA	TRBJ2-7	NA	TGTGCCAGTAGTAGACAGGAATTCTACGAGCAGTACTTC	CASSRQEFYEQYF
TRBV7-9	NA	TRBJ2-2	TRBD1	TGTGCCAGCAGCTTAGCGCGTACAGGGGGAACCGGGGAGCTGTTTTTT	CASSLARTGGTGELFF
TRBV7-6	NA	TRBJ1-5	TRBD1	TGTGCCAGCAGCCCCCAAGGGGGCAATGGCAATCAGCCCCAGCATTTT	CASSPQGGNGNQPQHF
TRBV29-1	NA	TRBJ2-5	TRBD2	TGCAGCGCGAGAAGCGGGAGTGGCACCGAGACCCAGTACTTC	CSARSGSGTETQYF
TRBV5-8	NA	TRBJ2-7	TRBD1	TGTGCCAGCAGCCCTGAGGCAGGGGGTGTGCAGTACTTC	CASSPEAGGVQYF
TRBV5-1	NA	TRBJ2-2	NA	TGCGCCAGCAGCTTGGATAGCGGGAACACCGGGGAGCTGTTTTTT	CASSLDSGNTGELFF
TRBV5-8	NA	TRBJ1-1	NA	TGTGCCAGCAGCTTGAGGGGCACTGAAGCTTTCTTT	CASSLRGTEAFF
TRBV25-1	few	TRBJ2-1	TRBD2	TGTGCCAGCAGTGAGCTAGCGGAAGGCGGTGAGCAGTTCTTC	CASSELAEGGEQFF
TRBV7-9	NA	TRBJ2-3	NA	TGTGCCAGCAGCCCAGGACTCCCCTCTACAGATACGCAGTATTTT	CASSPGLPSTDTQYF
TRBV30	NA	TRBJ2-7	NA	TGTGCCTGGATGAGTGGAGGGATACGGAGCGGACACGAGCAGTACTTC	CAWMSGGIRSGHEQYF
TRBV6-4	NA	TRBJ2-3	TRBD1	TGTGCCAGCAGTGACACGCCGGGACAGGGCGGCACAGATACGCAGTATTTT	CASSDTPGQGGTDTQYF
TRBV10-1	NA	TRBJ1-1	TRBD1	TGCGCCAGCAGTGAACAACGACAGGGCCTAGGGAACACTGAAGCTTTCTTT	CASSEQRQGLGNTEAFF
TRBV6-5	NA	TRBJ1-5	TRBD1	TGTGCCAGCAGCCTGACAGGGGGGAACAATCAGCCCCAGCATTTT	CASSLTGGNNQPQHF
TRBV2	few	TRBJ1-3	NA	TGTGCCAGCAGGACATCCCCTGGAAACACCATATATTTT	CASRTSPGNTIYF
TRBV9	NA	TRBJ1-5	NA	TGTGCCAGCAAGAAGGGCAGGGCCTCTCGCCTCAATCAGCCCCAGCATTTT	CASKKGRASRLNQPQHF
TRBV3-1/TRBV3-2	NA	TRBJ2-1	TRBD2	TGTGCCAGCAGCCATCTTAGCGGGAGGGCCGGCTACAATGAGCAGTTCTTC	CASSHLSGRAGYNEQFF
TRBV5-1	NA	TRBJ2-6	NA	TGCGCCAGCCAGACGGGAGGGGCCAACGTCCTGACTTTC	CASQTGGANVLTF
TRBV27	NA	TRBJ2-7	NA	TGTGCCAGCAGTTTGGGGGGGCAGGGCGAGCAGTACTTC	CASSLGGQGEQYF
TRBV5-1	NA	TRBJ2-3	TRBD1	TGCGCCAGCAGCTTACGACAGGGTACAGATACGCAGTATTTT	CASSLRQGTDTQYF
TRBV11-3	once	TRBJ2-2	NA	TGTGCCAGCAGCTTATTCAGGTCCGGGGAGCTGTTTTTT	CASSLFRSGELFF
TRBV6-5	few	TRBJ1-2	NA	TGTGCCAGCAGTTTGACGGCTTTTAGCGGCTACACCTTC	CASSLTAFSGYTF
TRBV24-1	NA	TRBJ2-2	TRBD2	TGTGCCACCAGTGATGGGAGCGGGGCGAACACCGGGGAGCTGTTTTTT	CATSDGSGANTGELFF
TRBV11-1	NA	TRBJ1-1	NA	TGTGCCAGCAGCTTCGGGAGGGAATGGACTGAAGCTTTCTTT	CASSFGREWTEAFF
TRBV12-3/TRBV12-4	NA	TRBJ2-7	NA	TGTGCCAGCAGTTTGGCTTCCGAGCAGTACTTC	CASSLASEQYF
TRBV9	once	TRBJ2-1	TRBD2	TGTGCCAGTCAGCGGGGGAGCTCCTACAATGAGCAGTTCTTC	CASQRGSSYNEQFF
TRBV9	NA	TRBJ1-2	NA	TGTGCCAGCAGCGCAACTAAAGACCTATTACGCTATGGCTACACCTTC	CASSATKDLLRYGYTF
TRBV5-5	NA	TRBJ1-1	NA	TGTGCCAGCAGCTTTTCGGACAGCTCGAACACTGAAGCTTTCTTT	CASSFSDSSNTEAFF
TRBV11-2	NA	TRBJ1-4	TRBD1	TGTGCCAGCAGCTGGCTAAGGGGACAGGGGGAAGAAAAACTGTTTTTT	CASSWLRGQGEEKLFF
TRBV6-1	NA	TRBJ2-7	NA	TGTGCCAGCAGTGAAAGAGTCCCCTACGAGCAGTACTTC	CASSERVPYEQYF
TRBV3-1/TRBV3-2	NA	TRBJ1-6	NA	TGTGCCAGCAGCCAAGAACCCCCCTCAGGGGTGAATTCACCCCTCCACTTT	CASSQEPPSGVNSPLHF
TRBV18	once	TRBJ2-4	NA	TGTGCCAGCTCACCCGAGACGGACAGCCCGAAGGTAGACTTC	CASSPETDSPKVDF
TRBV5-5	NA	TRBJ2-2	NA	TGTGCCAGCAGCCTAGGGGGTTTTGGCGCCGGGGAGCTGTTTTTT	CASSLGGFGAGELFF
TRBV5-1	NA	TRBJ2-7	TRBD2	TGCGCCAGCAGCCCGACTAGCGGGAGCTACGAGCAGTACTTC	CASSPTSGSYEQYF
TRBV7-9	NA	TRBJ1-2	TRBD1	TGTGCCAGCAGCTCAGCCTTTACAGGGGGGAGCTATGGCTACACCTTC	CASSSAFTGGSYGYTF
TRBV5-1	NA	TRBJ1-1	NA	TGCGCCAGCAGCTTGAGTAGCGGCAACACTGAAGCTTTCTTT	CASSLSSGNTEAFF
TRBV5-1	NA	TRBJ1-4	TRBD1	TGCGCCAGCAGCTTGGACAGGGGCGCTGAAAAACTGTTTTTT	CASSLDRGAEKLFF
TRBV5-1	NA	TRBJ1-3	NA	TGCGCCAGCAGCCCTGGGGCTAGCTCTGGAAACACCATATATTTT	CASSPGASSGNTIYF
TRBV27	NA	TRBJ2-3	NA	TGTGCCAGCAGTTCATCTCTAACGCGGAGCACAGATACGCAGTATTTT	CASSSSLTRSTDTQYF
TRBV7-9	NA	TRBJ2-3	NA	TGTGCCAGCAGCTTAGAGGGACTTTACACAGATACGCAGTATTTT	CASSLEGLYTDTQYF
TRBV6-2/TRBV6-3	NA	TRBJ2-1	TRBD2	TGTGCCAGCAGCATACTAGCGCGGGATGAGCAGTTCTTC	CASSILARDEQFF
TRBV7-9	once	TRBJ2-2	TRBD1	TGTGCCAGCAGCTTTGTCGACAGGGGGTACGACACCGGGGAGCTGTTTTTT	CASSFVDRGYDTGELFF
TRBV9	few	TRBJ1-2	NA	TGTGCCAGCAGCCCTAGCGGGGGGACTTATGGCTACACCTTC	CASSPSGGTYGYTF
TRBV4-2	NA	TRBJ1-5	TRBD1	TGTGCCAGCAGCCAAGATGACAGGGCGAATCAGCCCCAGCATTTT	CASSQDDRANQPQHF
TRBV28	NA	TRBJ1-6	NA	TGTGCCAGCAGGTTCACGAGCTCCTATAATTCACCCCTCCACTTT	CASRFTSSYNSPLHF
TRBV11-3	NA	TRBJ2-1	TRBD1	TGTGCCAGCAGCCCCGCCCCCGCACAGGGGCTCACCTCCCGGGAGCAGTTCTTC	CASSPAPAQGLTSREQFF
TRBV30	NA	TRBJ2-7	TRBD1	TGTGCCTGGAACAGGGGCCACGAGCAGTACTTC	CAWNRGHEQYF
TRBV14	once	TRBJ2-3	TRBD1	TGTGCCAGCAGCCAAGGGGACAGGGGCGGCACAGATACGCAGTATTTT	CASSQGDRGGTDTQYF
TRBV30	once	TRBJ1-5	NA	TGTGCCTGGAGTGTTTTAGGGGTTAGCAATCAGCCCCAGCATTTT	CAWSVLGVSNQPQHF
TRBV30	NA	TRBJ2-1	TRBD2	TGTGCCTGGAGTATTAGCGGGACTAACAACTCCTACAATGAGCAGTTCTTC	CAWSISGTNNSYNEQFF
TRBV3-1/TRBV3-2	NA	TRBJ1-2	NA	TGTGCCAGCAGCCAAACCCGTGGCGGGGGCTCGGTATACTATGGCTACACCTTC	CASSQTRGGGSVYYGYTF